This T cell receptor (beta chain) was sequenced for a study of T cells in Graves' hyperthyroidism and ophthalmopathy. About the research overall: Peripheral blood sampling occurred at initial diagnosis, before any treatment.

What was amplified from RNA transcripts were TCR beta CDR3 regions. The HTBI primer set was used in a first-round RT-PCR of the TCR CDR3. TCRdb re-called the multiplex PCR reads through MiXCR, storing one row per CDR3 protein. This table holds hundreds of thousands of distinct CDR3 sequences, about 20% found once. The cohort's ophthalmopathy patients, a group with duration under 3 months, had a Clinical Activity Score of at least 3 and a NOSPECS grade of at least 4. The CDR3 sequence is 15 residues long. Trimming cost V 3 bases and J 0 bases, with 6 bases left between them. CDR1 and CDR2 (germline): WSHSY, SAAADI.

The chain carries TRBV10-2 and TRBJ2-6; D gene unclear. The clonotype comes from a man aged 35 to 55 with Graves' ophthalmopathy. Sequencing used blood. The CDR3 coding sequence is TGCGCCAGCAGTGAACCCTCCTCTGGGGCCAACGTCCTGACTTTC. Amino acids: CASSEPSSGANVLTF.